The present TCR beta chain was sequenced within a study of blood T cell repertoires in COVID-19. Per germline, CDR1 MNHNS and CDR2 SASEGT. Trimming removed 1 base at V and 0 bases at J, with 12 bases between. This CDR3 has 16 residues. Measured with immunoSEQ multiplex PCR; TCRdb has only the in-frame clones, and not every one. In the table there are fewer than 85,000 clones, more than 75% of which are singletons. The rearrangement joins TRBV6-1 to TRBJ1-1, with D unclear. Specimen: peripheral blood. This TCR was sampled from a man between 45 and 60 years old with active COVID-19. The CDR3 DNA reads as TGTGCCAGCAGTGAAGGCACAGTTTTAATGAACACTGAAGCTTTCTTT. Translation gives CASSEGTVLMNTEAFF.